A few counts support the clone carrying this T cell receptor (beta chain). Its antigen is still unknown. Each individual donor underwent a draw of 8 to 10 milliliters of peripheral blood. These data come from a study of blood T cells in healthy people across ages. The germline gives CDR1 SGHVS, CDR2 FNYEAQ. V was pared by 0 bases and J by 8 bases, with 2 bases of the junction left unmatched. This CDR3 is 14 amino acids long. With a J-beta primer mix and a sample-barcoded 5' primer, a second PCR ran about 6 to 11 cycles. The authors tagged each cDNA molecule using a template-switch adaptor with 12 random nucleotides. A single record per CDR3 protein comes from TCRdb applying MiXCR to the 5' RACE reads. Of about 800,000 distinct CDR3 sequences listed, roughly 25% are singletons. Findings of the study overall: Diversity of TCR beta per million T cells declined in a roughly linear way with age.

The data also belong to a second study, concerning T cells of mothers and their children. Per that paper: Evidence of persistent microchimeric T cell clones was absent.

This TCR derives from a boy aged 5-17 years in good health. The chain recombines TRBV7-6 with TRBJ2-1; 9 bases map to TRBD2. Sequenced: blood. CDR3 nucleotides: TGTGCCAGCAGCTTAGCGGTAGCGGGAGATGAGCAGTTCTTC. This codes for CASSLAVAGDEQFF.